This TCR beta chain appears in the sequencing data of a study of shared clonotypes between healthy human individuals. Assay used: immunoSEQ multiplex PCR; TCRdb lists only in-frame clones, some missing. The sample holds approximately 500,000 clones, about 75% seen once. This clonotype originated in a woman in her thirties or forties in good health. Some clones in this sample may be carry-over from other donors' samples. Sequenced material: PBMCs.

As DNA, the CDR3 is TGTGCCAGCAGCTTGGGACAGAAAAAAGAGACCCAGTACTTC. It encodes CASSLGQKKETQYF. The chain is built from TRBV7-9 and TRBJ2-5; 7 positions agree with TRBD1. Germline CDR1 SEHNR, CDR2 FQNEAQ (reference sequence). The CDR3 is 14 amino acids. V shed 3 bases and J 3 bases; nucleotides not matched to a gene: 4.